This paragraph covers one TCR beta chain sequence. V lost 3 bases, J lost 4 bases, and 9 bases stayed unmatched. Germline V gene lookup returns CDR1 LNHDA and CDR2 SQIVND (reference sequence). This CDR3 has 16 residues. Unique molecular identifiers tagged individual cDNA molecules. TCRdb used MiXCR to reprocess the 5' RACE reads, holding one entry per CDR3 protein. Of about 77,000 distinct CDR3 sequences in the sample, approximately 16% were seen once. The data stem from a study of early T cells in non-severe SARS-CoV-2 infection. The wider study: Bulk RNA isolated from unsorted whole blood underwent sequencing; chains were not paired.

The chain carries TRBV19 and TRBJ2-1; the match to TRBD1 covers 7 bases. Sequenced: whole blood. This TCR was recovered from an adult who was a healthcare worker with PCR-confirmed SARS-CoV-2 infection or an uninfected control (not recorded which). The CDR3 protein is CASSMIATGQYNEQFF. For the CDR3, the DNA is TGTGCCAGTAGTATGATAGCGACAGGGCAATACAATGAGCAGTTCTTC.